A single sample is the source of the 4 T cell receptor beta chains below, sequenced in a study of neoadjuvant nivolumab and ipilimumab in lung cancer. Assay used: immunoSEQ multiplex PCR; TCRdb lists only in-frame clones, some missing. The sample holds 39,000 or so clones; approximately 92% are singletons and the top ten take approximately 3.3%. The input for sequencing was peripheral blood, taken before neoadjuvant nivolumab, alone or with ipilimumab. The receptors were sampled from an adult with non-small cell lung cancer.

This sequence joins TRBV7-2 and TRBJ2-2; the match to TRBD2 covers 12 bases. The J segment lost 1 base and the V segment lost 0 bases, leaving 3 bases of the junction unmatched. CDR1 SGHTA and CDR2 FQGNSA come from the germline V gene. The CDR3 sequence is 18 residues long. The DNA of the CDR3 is TGTGCCAGCAGCTTAGCGGCTAGCGGGAGGGGGAACACCGGGGAGCTGTTTTTT. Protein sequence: CASSLAASGRGNTGELFF.

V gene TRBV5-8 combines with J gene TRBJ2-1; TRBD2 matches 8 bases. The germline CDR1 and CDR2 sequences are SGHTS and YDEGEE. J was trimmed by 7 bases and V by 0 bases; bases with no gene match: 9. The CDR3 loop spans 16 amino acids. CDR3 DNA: TGTGCCAGCAGCTTGGGGTCGACTAGCGCTGGGAATGAGCAGTTCTTC. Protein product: CASSLGSTSAGNEQFF.

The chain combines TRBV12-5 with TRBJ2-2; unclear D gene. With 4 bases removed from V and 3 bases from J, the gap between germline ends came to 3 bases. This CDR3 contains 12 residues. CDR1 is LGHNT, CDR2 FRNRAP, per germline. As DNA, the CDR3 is TGTGCTAGTGGTTCGGACACCGGGGAGCTGTTTTTT. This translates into CASGSDTGELFF.

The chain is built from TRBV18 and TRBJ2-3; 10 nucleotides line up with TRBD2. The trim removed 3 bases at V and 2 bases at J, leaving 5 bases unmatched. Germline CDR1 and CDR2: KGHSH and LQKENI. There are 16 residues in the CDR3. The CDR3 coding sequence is TGTGCCAGCTCACCCAGAGGGACTAGCGCCACAGATACGCAGTATTTT. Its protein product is CASSPRGTSATDTQYF.